This T cell receptor beta chain was observed in a study of glioma-infiltrating T cells after dendritic cell vaccination. Study background: Samples are from glioblastoma patients in Phase I and II dendritic cell vaccine trials.

Trimming took 0 bases from V and 0 from J; bases not matched to a gene: 10. The CDR3 covers 18 residues. Germline CDR1 is SGHDT and CDR2 is YYEEEE. TCRB CDR3 was amplified from 2 ug genomic DNA or less. Amplification used 60 V beta primers and 13 J beta primers. Measured with immunoSEQ multiplex PCR; TCRdb has only the in-frame clones, and not every one. This table has approximately 100,000 clones, roughly 81% appearing once. A note on this clone: Its antigen is unknown.

Whole-study results and caveats: Higher TCR clonality did not directly relate to longer survival.

This TCR was sampled from a human donor with glioblastoma. The rearrangement uses TRBV5-6 and TRBJ2-3; 7 bases are a match to TRBD2. The starting material was blood, obtained before dendritic cell vaccination. The DNA of the CDR3 is TGTGCCAGCAGCTTGGATGCGTATAGCGGGCTTAGCACAGATACGCAGTATTTT. This gives the protein CASSLDAYSGLSTDTQYF.